One sample yielded the 28 T cell receptor beta chains listed below, sequenced in a study of T-cell reconstitution after alpha-beta-depleted transplantation in children. TCRbeta library construction was performed incorporating unique molecular identifiers. TCRdb re-called the PCR reads with MiXCR, one entry per CDR3 protein. The repertoire holds 550,000 to 800,000 distinct CDR3 sequences, with around 13% as singletons. The specimen was PBMCs, collected before TCRalphabeta/CD19-depleted stem cell transplant. The receptors stem from a girl aged 2-10 years with congenital amegakaryocytic thrombocytopenia, due to receive a stem cell transplant.

This clonotype has more than one count but fewer than ten. This chain's CDR3 is CASTLGAGELFF. The CDR3 DNA reads TGTGCCAGCACCCTCGGAGCCGGGGAGCTGTTTTTT. The rearrangement joins TRBV7-9 to TRBJ2-2; D ambiguous. CDR1 is SEHNR, CDR2 FQNEAQ, per germline (reference sequence). The CDR3 has 12 residues. Trimming stripped 7 bases from V and 6 bases from J, with 9 bases between.

This clonotype was found many times. The chain has TRBV5-1 and TRBJ2-1; 12 bases fit TRBD2. The CDR3 has 16 amino acids. J was trimmed by 10 bases and V by 0 bases; bases with no gene match: 8. CDR1 is SGHRS, CDR2 YFSETQ, per germline. CDR3: CASSLGLAGAYPEQFF. CDR3 bases: TGCGCCAGCAGCTTGGGACTAGCGGGAGCCTACCCGGAGCAGTTCTTC.

This chain joins TRBV6-1 and TRBJ1-1; 10 positions agree with TRBD1. V shed 7 bases and J 6 bases; nucleotides not matched to a gene: 11. CDR1 is MNHNS and CDR2 is SASEGT in the germline V gene. This CDR3 is 15 amino acids long. The CDR3 DNA follows: TGTGCCAGCACTGAGACAGGGGGCCGACGGGCTGAAGCTTTCTTT. Translation: CASTETGGRRAEAFF.

This clonotype was seen at least ten times. The V gene is TRBV12-3 or TRBV12-4, the J gene TRBJ2-2, with D maybe TRBD1 (6 bases). The length of the CDR3 is 16 residues. V was pared by 7 bases and J by 6 bases, with 21 bases between. CDR3 amino acids: CASTDVGHFNSGELFF. For the CDR3, the DNA is TGTGCCAGCACCGACGTGGGACATTTCAATTCCGGGGAGCTGTTTTTT.

J is TRBJ2-3 and V is TRBV20-1; 8 nucleotides align to TRBD2. V was pared by 4 bases and J by 1 base, with 10 bases of the junction left unmatched. Germline V CDR1 and CDR2: DFQATT, SNEGSKA (reference sequence). The CDR3 sequence is 16 residues long. CDR3 region: CSATPGLGRGTDTQYF. The CDR3 DNA reads TGCAGTGCTACGCCGGGACTAGGGAGGGGCACAGATACGCAGTATTTT.

CDR3: CASSLYRGGEETQYF. CDR3 nucleotides: TGTGCCAGCAGTTTATACAGGGGGGGGGAAGAGACCCAGTACTTC. The chain is built from TRBV28 and TRBJ2-5, with D perhaps matching TRBD1 (8 bases). The CDR3 extends over 15 amino acids. Trimming removed 1 base at V and 3 bases at J, with 12 bases between. Germline V lookup: CDR1 MDHEN, CDR2 SYDVKM.

This clonotype has ten or more counts. This chain connects TRBV7-3 to TRBJ2-1, with 10 nucleotides matching TRBD2. The CDR3 runs to 15 residues. The V gene end was trimmed by 5 bases and the J gene end by 2 bases; junction bases not matched to a gene: 3. CDR1 and CDR2 (germline): SGHTA, FQGTGA. The CDR3 bases are TGTGCCAGCAGCGTACTAGCGGGACCCTACAATGAGCAGTTCTTC. Its translation: CASSVLAGPYNEQFF.

This clonotype has only a few counts. The chain is built from TRBV4-1 and TRBJ2-2; the D gene is possibly TRBD2 (6 bases). The ends were cut back, 4 bases at V and 7 bases at J, with 25 bases in the middle. Germline loops: CDR1 MGHRA, CDR2 YSYEKL. The CDR3 totals 18 residues. The CDR3 loop is CASSPLGGGTVSHGELFF. The CDR3 region has the DNA TGCGCCAGCAGCCCCCTTGGGGGTGGGACTGTGTCCCACGGGGAGCTGTTTTTT.

In its sample, this clonotype was seen a few times. This chain uses TRBV7-9 with TRBJ1-5, with 10 bases that match TRBD1. The ends lost 5 bases at V and 0 bases at J; junction bases unmatched: 4. The CDR3 totals 16 residues. Germline lookup yields CDR1 SEHNR and CDR2 FQNEAQ (reference sequence). CDR3 residues: CASSLGQGNSNQPQHF. CDR3 sequence (DNA): TGTGCCAGCAGCCTGGGACAGGGGAATAGCAATCAGCCCCAGCATTTT.

The rearrangement joins TRBV7-3 to TRBJ2-7; D unclear. CDR3 size: 16 residues. Trimming cost V 0 bases and J 3 bases, with 15 bases left between them. From germline, CDR1 is SGHTA and CDR2 FQGTGA. In DNA form, the CDR3 reads TGTGCCAGCAGCTTAACACCAAGGACGGAGATCTACGAGCAGTACTTC. It specifies CASSLTPRTEIYEQYF.

This clonotype has at least ten counts. J is TRBJ2-1 and V is TRBV6-1; 7 nucleotides match TRBD2. V lost 4 bases and J lost 14; bases outside the gene matches: 14. Germline loops: CDR1 MNHNS, CDR2 SASEGT. The CDR3 is 14 residues long. CDR3: CASSGYGLAAREFF. For the CDR3, the DNA is TGTGCCAGCAGTGGCTATGGGCTAGCGGCAAGGGAGTTCTTC.

The chain joins TRBV7-2 to TRBJ2-2; no reliable D call. Trimming removed 5 bases from V and 10 bases from J, with 11 bases in between. This CDR3 contains 12 residues. In germline, CDR1 is SGHTA, CDR2 FQGNSA. The CDR3 DNA follows: TGTGCCAGCAGCCAACTTGGGTCGGAGCTGTTTTTT. Amino acid sequence: CASSQLGSELFF.

The V gene is TRBV29-1, the J gene TRBJ2-1; D not resolved. The V end was cut by 4 bases, the J end by 5 bases, with 9 bases between. In germline, CDR1 is SQVTM, CDR2 ANQGSEA. This CDR3 has 12 amino acids. CDR3 nucleotide sequence: TGCAGCGTTGCAGCAAAAGACAATGAGCAGTTCTTC. This sequence encodes CSVAAKDNEQFF.

Many counts were recorded for this clonotype. The chain carries TRBV5-1 and TRBJ2-1; D is possibly TRBD2 (6 bases). V was cut by 6 bases and J by 4 bases, with 14 bases left in between. The germline CDR1 and CDR2 sequences are SGHRS and YFSETQ. The CDR3 runs 14 residues. CDR3 region: CASKGPGVYNEQFF. CDR3 DNA: TGCGCCAGCAAGGGACCGGGAGTTTACAATGAGCAGTTCTTC.

This clonotype showed up just a few times. The rearrangement joins TRBV9 to TRBJ2-2, with D uncertain. Trimming stripped 4 bases from V and 5 bases from J, with 9 bases between. CDR1 is SGDLS, CDR2 YYNGEE, per germline. This CDR3 has 13 amino acids. CDR3 protein: CASSRKFTGELFF. CDR3 DNA sequence: TGTGCCAGCAGCCGAAAATTTACCGGGGAGCTGTTTTTT.

In its sample, this clonotype was seen many times. The rearrangement links TRBV12-3 or TRBV12-4 to TRBJ2-6, with unresolved D. V was cut by 6 bases and J by 1 base, with 13 bases left in between. The CDR3 consists of 16 residues. The CDR3 region is CASRGSTRSGANVLTF. The CDR3 nucleotides are TGTGCCAGCAGGGGCAGTACGAGATCTGGGGCCAACGTCCTGACTTTC.

The CDR3 bases are TGCAGTGCCGGCGACGGGGGGAGATCACCCCTCCACTTT. This encodes CSAGDGGRSPLHF. The chain combines TRBV20-1 with TRBJ1-6; possibly TRBD1 for D (5 bases). Germline values: CDR1 DFQATT, CDR2 SNEGSKA (reference sequence). The CDR3 is 13 amino acids. Trimming removed 6 bases at V and 10 bases at J, with 16 bases between.

This clonotype was counted many times. V and J are TRBV5-6 and TRBJ2-3; D is unresolved. Per germline, CDR1 SGHDT and CDR2 YYEEEE. The CDR3 extends over 15 amino acids. V was clipped by 2 bases and J by 5 bases, with 15 bases between them. The CDR3, as DNA: TGTGCCAGCAGCTTTGTTACTAACGTGGTAGATACGCAGTATTTT. Protein sequence: CASSFVTNVVDTQYF.

This clonotype was counted only a few times. The J gene is TRBJ2-7, the V gene TRBV3-1, with 7 bases identical to TRBD1. J gave up 5 bases and V 4 bases, and 8 bases lay outside the gene matches. This CDR3 contains 14 residues. From germline, CDR1 is LGHDT and CDR2 YNNKEL (reference sequence). The CDR3 DNA sequence: TGTGCCAGCAGCCGGACAGGCGAGATCCACGAGCAGTACTTC. This encodes CASSRTGEIHEQYF.

This clonotype has ten or more counts. The junction shows a germline mismatch at one end, possibly a read error. This CDR3 reads CASSVDNLGTQYF. CDR3 nucleotide sequence: TGTGCCAGCAGCGTAGATAACCTGGGTACGCAGTATTTT. The chain recombines TRBV11-2 with TRBJ2-3; D is ambiguous. This CDR3 is 13 amino acids long. From germline, CDR1 is SGHAT and CDR2 FQNNGV.

This clonotype occurred many times. V and J are TRBV7-2 and TRBJ1-5, with D maybe TRBD1 (6 bases). CDR1 is SGHTA and CDR2 is FQGNSA in the germline V gene. The CDR3 covers 15 residues. Trimming removed 2 bases at V and 4 bases at J, with 12 bases between. The CDR3 DNA reads TGTGCCAGCAGCTTAATAACAGGGAGGAATCAGCCCCAGCATTTT. Protein: CASSLITGRNQPQHF.

This clonotype was observed at least ten times. The rearrangement joins TRBV4-1 to TRBJ2-1, with TRBD2 matching 7 bases. Trimming at V came to 8 bases and at J to 6 bases, leaving 10 bases not matched to a gene. Germline lookup yields CDR1 MGHRA and CDR2 YSYEKL. The CDR3 is made up of 14 amino acids. CDR3: CASAPGLPTNEQFF. CDR3 in DNA: TGCGCCAGCGCTCCGGGACTACCGACCAATGAGCAGTTCTTC.

The table lists this clonotype with a few counts. CDR3 in DNA: TGTGCCAGCAGCTCAACTCTGAACACCGGGGAGCTGTTTTTT. Translation: CASSSTLNTGELFF. This chain links TRBV11-2 with TRBJ2-2; no definite D call. The CDR3 sequence is 14 residues long. In germline, CDR1 is SGHAT, CDR2 FQNNGV. V lost 4 bases to trimming and J lost 1 base, with 7 bases between them.

This clonotype occurred many times. The gene calls are TRBV29-1 and TRBJ2-1, with 9 bases lining up with TRBD2. V was clipped by 4 bases and J by 10 bases; unmatched bases: 5. The CDR3 has 12 residues. Germline V lookup: CDR1 SQVTM, CDR2 ANQGSEA. The CDR3 bases are TGCAGCGTTGCTTTAGCGGGAGAGGAGCAGTTCTTC. Its protein product is CSVALAGEEQFF.

The CDR3 nucleotides read TGCGCCAGCAGCCAAGCATCCCGAAATGAGCAGTTCTTC. This encodes CASSQASRNEQFF. The chain carries TRBV4-1 and TRBJ2-1; unclear D gene. Trimming stripped 1 base from V and 7 bases from J, with 8 bases between. CDR3 size: 13 residues. CDR1 and CDR2 from the germline V gene are MGHRA and YSYEKL.

Many counts were recorded for this clonotype. The chain carries TRBV5-6 and TRBJ2-1; 11 nucleotides line up with TRBD2. Germline V lookup: CDR1 SGHDT, CDR2 YYEEEE. The trim removed 7 bases at V and 8 bases at J, leaving 8 bases unmatched. The CDR3 has 14 residues. CDR3 in DNA: TGTGCCAGCGCTCCCGGGACTAGCGGACATGAGCAGTTCTTC. Its protein product is CASAPGTSGHEQFF.

The chain couples TRBV20-1 to TRBJ2-7, with D maybe TRBD1 (6 bases). V was shortened by 5 bases and J by 4 bases, with 15 bases between the two germline ends. This CDR3 has 13 amino acids. The germline V gene has CDR1 DFQATT and CDR2 SNEGSKA (reference sequence). The CDR3 loop is CSAPGQTFYEQYF. In DNA, the CDR3 is TGCAGTGCTCCGGGACAAACTTTTTACGAGCAGTACTTC.

This clonotype appeared many times. This chain joins TRBV28 and TRBJ1-1, with D maybe TRBD1 (5 bases). Trimming removed 5 bases at V and 12 bases at J, with 16 bases between. Germline CDR1 reads MDHEN; CDR2 reads SYDVKM. The CDR3 spans 12 residues. CDR3 sequence reads: CASSPSGTSTFF. The CDR3 nucleotides are TGTGCCAGCAGTCCTTCTGGGACGTCGACTTTCTTT.